The source of this TCR beta chain is a study of T-cell memory formation after mild COVID-19. Overall study context: For the most part, TCR clusters were specific to one donor. Study outcomes and limitations: CM and EM subsets held most contracting CD4+ clones; EMRA held CD8+ ones. Memory cells collected pre-infection included some clones that later responded, suggesting cross-reactive memory joined. A second wave expanding day 15 to 37 was CD4+-biased; contracting clones were balanced.

This clonotype was seen only a few times. The target antigen is unknown. This CDR3 is 14 amino acids long. Germline values: CDR1 LGHDT, CDR2 YNNKEL (reference sequence). The germline V and J ends were trimmed by 0 bases and 4 bases, with 9 bases remaining between them. TCRdb re-called the 5' RACE reads through MiXCR, storing one row per CDR3 protein. The sample includes 170,000 or so distinct CDR3 sequences, about a fifth of them seen just once. The chain has TRBV3-1 and TRBJ2-5; perhaps TRBD2 as D (5 bases). The origin of this receptor is an adult woman who had mild COVID-19 (a few samples of this study predate the infection). Cell type and time point are not known. Sequencing was carried out using PBMCs or a T cell subset sorted from them (not recorded which). The DNA of the CDR3 is TGTGCCAGCAGCCAAGACCGGGCGGGAGAGACCCAGTACTTC. Translated: CASSQDRAGETQYF.